A selection of T cell receptor beta chains follows, all from one sample in a study of shared clonotypes between healthy human individuals. Here immunoSEQ multiplex PCR was the method, and the copy in TCRdb shows in-frame clones only, minus some. The sample records 2 million to 2.5 million clones, about 95% being singletons. The sequenced sample was naive CD8+ T cells sorted from blood. Receptors originate from a man between 18 and 35 years old in good health. Both conserved end residues are part of each CDR3. The D gene is left open where the match is weak. Where a row states a size, it is once, few, many or the class of an expanded clone; other rows omit it.

cdr3_nt,cdr3_aa,clone_size,j_call,d_call,v_call
TGTGCCAGCAGCACCCGGACTAGCGGGACGAGTGAGCAGTTCTTC,CASSTRTSGTSEQFF,.,TRBJ2-1,TRBD2,TRBV7-8
TGCGCCAGCAGCCCGACAGGTTACAATGAGCAGTTCTTC,CASSPTGYNEQFF,.,TRBJ2-1,.,TRBV5-1
TGTGCCAGCAGCTCCCGAGTCTCTGGAAACACCATATATTTT,CASSSRVSGNTIYF,.,TRBJ1-3,.,TRBV6-5
TGTGCCAGCAGCTTATTAACTGAGAACACCGGGGAGCTGTTTTTT,CASSLLTENTGELFF,.,TRBJ2-2,.,TRBV7-9
TGTGCCAGCAGCTCCGAGAGCGTGAGGTGGCGGGACAATGAGCAGTTCTTC,CASSSESVRWRDNEQFF,.,TRBJ2-1,.,TRBV7-9
TGTGCCAGCAGCTCGGGACTAGATTTATACACCTACGAGCAGTACTTC,CASSSGLDLYTYEQYF,.,TRBJ2-7,TRBD2,TRBV7-9
TGTGCCAGCAGTTACTCCCCGTCTAACTATGGCTACACCTTC,CASSYSPSNYGYTF,.,TRBJ1-2,.,TRBV6-5
TGTGCCTGGGACAGGGGGCCAGTAGATGAGCAGTACTTC,CAWDRGPVDEQYF,.,TRBJ2-7,TRBD1,TRBV30
TGCAGCGTTGAAATCGGGGCCTACGAGCAGTACTTC,CSVEIGAYEQYF,.,TRBJ2-7,.,TRBV29-1
TGCGCCAGCAGCCACGTACCCGGGACTAGCGGGAGCACCGGGGAGCTGTTTTTT,CASSHVPGTSGSTGELFF,.,TRBJ2-2,TRBD2,TRBV4-1
TGTGCTAGCAGCTTAGTGGAGACAGGCGAGCAGTACTTC,CASSLVETGEQYF,once,TRBJ2-7,.,TRBV7-7